This TCR beta chain was captured by sequencing in a study of PD-L1 blockade in urothelial cancer. Unmatched junction bases numbered 2, after V lost 0 bases and J lost 6 bases. Germline CDR1 is MNHEY and CDR2 is SMNVEV (reference sequence). The CDR3 is made up of 16 amino acids. Time point noted: pretreatment peripheral blood. The data were produced by immunoSEQ multiplex PCR, yet TCRdb's version contains in-frame clones alone and is incomplete. The sample contains roughly 130,000 clones, 84% of which appear only once. This receptor was identified in a man in his fifties with urothelial cancer. The J gene is TRBJ1-6, the V gene TRBV27; 10 positions agree with TRBD1. The sequencing here drew on PBMCs, taken around atezolizumab (anti-PD-L1) treatment. The DNA for the CDR3 is TGTGCCAGCAGTTTATCGCGGACAGGGGGTAATTCACCCCTCCACTTT. This codes for CASSLSRTGGNSPLHF.